The sequence of this T cell receptor (beta chain) was determined in a study of human T cells and chemical hapten exposure. In its sample, this clonotype was seen once. V lost 4 bases, J lost 6 bases, and 2 bases stayed unmatched. This CDR3 spans 13 amino acids. CDR1 and CDR2 (germline): MNHNS, SASEGT. TCRdb reanalysed the RACE reads using MiXCR and keeps one entry per CDR3 protein. The sample lists some 99,000 distinct CDR3 sequences; 9.2% were seen once. As for time point: patch test 2, 6 weeks after DPC sensitization. The treatment here: therapeutic diphenylcyclopropenone sensitization with weekly scalp DPC.

The clonotype comes from a woman between 40 and 50 years old with alopecia areata. Some clones in this sample may be carry-over from other donors' samples. The sample here was whole blood, taken in connection with sensitization to the hapten diphenylcyclopropenone (DPC). This chain links TRBV6-1 with TRBJ1-2, with TRBD1 identical over 10 bases. The chain's CDR3 is CASSAGTGDGYTF. CDR3 bases: TGTGCCAGCAGTGCAGGGACAGGGGATGGCTACACCTTC.